Following are 30 T cell receptor beta chains from one sample sequenced in a study of Ad26.COV2.S vaccination and SARS-CoV-2 variants. Clones were read by immunoSEQ multiplex PCR, and TCRdb kept only the in-frame ones, dropping some. The profile shows hundreds of thousands of clones, about 85% of them singletons. Treatment specified: around 19 received Ad26.COV2.S at low or high dose, single or two shots; 5 received placebo; per-sample allocation not given. Following the first vaccine or placebo injection, samples were taken on day 63. The starting material was peripheral blood, obtained in a trial of Ad26.COV2.S vaccine versus placebo. These receptors all come from a person aged 18 to 65 who received the Ad26.COV2.S COVID-19 vaccine or a placebo.

This chain connects TRBV19 to TRBJ1-1, with D hard to call. The CDR3 covers 14 residues. Trimming took 6 bases from V and 1 from J, leaving 12 bases between them. CDR1 and CDR2 from the germline V gene are LNHDA and SQIVND (reference sequence). The chain's CDR3 is CASSRSGSNTEAFF. In DNA form, the CDR3 reads TGTGCCAGTAGCCGCTCGGGCTCGAACACTGAAGCTTTCTTT.

V gene TRBV7-2 combines with J gene TRBJ1-1; D is undetermined. V lost 5 bases, J lost 1 base, and 11 bases lay in between. The CDR3 has 14 amino acids. Per the germline V gene, CDR1 is SGHTA and CDR2 is FQGNSA. The chain's CDR3 is CASSLSKANTEAFF. The CDR3 DNA follows: TGTGCCAGCAGCCTCTCAAAGGCGAACACTGAAGCTTTCTTT.

This sequence joins TRBV2 and TRBJ1-1; TRBD1 matches at 8 bases. The CDR3 is 16 residues long. From germline, CDR1 is SNHLY and CDR2 FYNNEI. Germline trimming cut 4 bases from V and 5 bases from J; bases unmatched to any gene: 12. CDR3 sequence (DNA): TGTGCCAGCAGTGCCCTCCCTGGACAGGGACGAACTGAAGCTTTCTTT. This codes for CASSALPGQGRTEAFF.

The chain combines TRBV15 with TRBJ1-1; no definite D call. The V and J ends lost 5 bases and 1 base respectively, with 5 bases between them. This CDR3 comprises 12 residues. Germline CDR1 and CDR2: LNHNV and YYDKDF (reference sequence). The CDR3 region has the DNA TGTGCCACCAGCGTTCAGAACACTGAAGCTTTCTTT. This encodes CATSVQNTEAFF.

CDR3 sequence (DNA): TGTGCCAGCAGTTCTGGGACTTTAGAGACCCAGTACTTC. Translated: CASSSGTLETQYF. The chain recombines TRBV6-1 with TRBJ2-5; maybe TRBD2 (6 bases). CDR3 length equals 13 residues. Trimming removed 5 bases at V and 4 bases at J, with 11 bases between. Germline CDR1 MNHNS, CDR2 SASEGT.

The V and J genes are TRBV27 and TRBJ2-3; tentatively, D is TRBD1 (5 bases). The CDR3 is 15 residues long. Trimming cost V 5 bases and J 3 bases, with 15 bases left between them. Looked up from germline, CDR1 is MNHEY and CDR2 is SMNVEV (reference sequence). CDR3 nucleotides: TGTGCCAGCAGTCCGTCAGGGTTGGGTACAGATACGCAGTATTTT. Amino acid sequence: CASSPSGLGTDTQYF.

V gene TRBV6-5 combines with J gene TRBJ2-5; 8 bases align to TRBD2. Germline CDR1 reads MNHEY; CDR2 reads SVGAGI. Losses at the gene ends were 7 bases for V and 1 base for J; bases not matched to a gene: 5. There are 14 residues in the CDR3. The CDR3 nucleotides read TGTGCCAGCACTACAAGCGGGAGCCAAGAGACCCAGTACTTC. It codes for CASTTSGSQETQYF.

This clone was detected a few times. The V and J genes are TRBV11-2 and TRBJ1-2; 11 bases are shared with TRBD1. With 3 bases clipped from V and 6 bases from J, the junction kept 3 bases outside the gene matches. The CDR3 length is 14 residues. CDR1 and CDR2 from the germline V gene are SGHAT and FQNNGV. CDR3 protein: CASSLRTGGDGYTF. CDR3 DNA: TGTGCCAGCAGCTTGCGGACAGGGGGCGATGGCTACACCTTC.

This chain joins TRBV29-1 and TRBJ2-7; 11 nucleotides match TRBD1. The CDR3 totals 16 residues. The trim removed 0 bases at V and 2 bases at J, leaving 6 bases unmatched. Germline V gene sequence: CDR1 SQVTM, CDR2 ANQGSEA. CDR3 in DNA: TGCAGCGTTGAAGATAGGGCGGGACAGGGGGCCTACGAGCAGTACTTC. As protein: CSVEDRAGQGAYEQYF.

The chain recombines TRBV5-1 with TRBJ2-2, with D maybe TRBD1 (5 bases). The CDR3 extends over 13 amino acids. Germline assignment: CDR1 SGHRS and CDR2 YFSETQ. The V end lost 3 bases, the J end lost 6 bases, and 9 bases lay between the germline ends. The CDR3 region is CASSYGQPGELFF. DNA for the CDR3: TGCGCCAGCAGCTACGGACAACCCGGGGAGCTGTTTTTT.

The V gene is TRBV7-2, the J gene TRBJ2-7, with D possibly being TRBD1 or TRBD2 (5 bases each). Looked up from germline, CDR1 is SGHTA and CDR2 is FQGNSA. The CDR3 consists of 14 residues. Deletions cut 0 bases from V and 7 bases from J, with 13 bases between. This CDR3 is CASSLARGRREQYF. As DNA, the CDR3 is TGTGCCAGCAGCTTAGCTCGGGGACGTAGAGAGCAGTACTTC.

The chain recombines TRBV15 with TRBJ2-1; a weak D match, TRBD2 (6 bases). The V gene lost 4 bases and the J gene lost 4 bases, with 14 bases spanning the gap. Germline V gene lookup returns CDR1 LNHNV and CDR2 YYDKDF (reference sequence). The CDR3 is 15 residues long. The CDR3 DNA is TGTGCCACCAGCAAGACCCGGGACTCGTACAATGAGCAGTTCTTC. It yields the protein CATSKTRDSYNEQFF.

This chain connects TRBV10-3 to TRBJ2-7; 11 nucleotides align to TRBD2. The CDR3 sequence is 16 residues long. Germline CDR1 is ENHRY and CDR2 is SYGVKD. Germline trimming cut 1 base from V and 3 bases from J; bases unmatched to any gene: 5. The CDR3 nucleotides are TGTGCCATCAGTGAGTTAATTAGCGGGAGGGTCTACGAGCAGTACTTC. Translation: CAISELISGRVYEQYF.

The chain employs TRBV5-1 and TRBJ1-2, with TRBD1 matching 7 bases. The V gene end was trimmed by 6 bases and the J gene end by 9 bases; junction bases not matched to a gene: 14. This CDR3 contains 14 residues. Germline CDR1 reads SGHRS; CDR2 reads YFSETQ. Here the CDR3 DNA reads TGCGCCAGCACGATTGGGTCAAGACAGGGTAGCTACACCTTC. Amino acids: CASTIGSRQGSYTF.

Here the CDR3 reads CANYRGDYGYTF. In DNA form, the CDR3 reads TGTGCCAACTACAGGGGGGACTATGGCTACACCTTC. The chain couples TRBV12-3 or TRBV12-4 to TRBJ1-2, with TRBD1 identical over 8 bases. The CDR3 is 12 amino acids. The V segment lost 10 bases and the J segment 3 bases; nucleotides outside the gene matches: 4.

This rearrangement joins TRBV6-5 to TRBJ1-3; D not resolved. V was cut by 6 bases and J by 2 bases, with 11 bases left in between. The CDR3 sequence is 14 residues long. Germline-derived CDR1 and CDR2 are MNHEY and SVGAGI. CDR3 protein: CASSPRGTGNTIYF. The CDR3 DNA sequence: TGTGCCAGCAGCCCCCGGGGAACTGGAAACACCATATATTTT.

The CDR3 region has the DNA TGTGCCAGCAGTTACTCCGCTAGCGGGGAGACCCAGTACTTC. Its translation is CASSYSASGETQYF. The V gene is TRBV6-5, the J gene TRBJ2-5; 8 bases are shared with TRBD2. With 0 bases clipped from V and 5 bases from J, the junction kept 2 bases outside the gene matches. The CDR3 spans 14 residues. Germline values: CDR1 MNHEY, CDR2 SVGAGI.

J is TRBJ1-5 and V is TRBV7-3; D unclear. Trimming removed 3 bases at V and 2 bases at J, with 11 bases between. Germline values: CDR1 SGHTA, CDR2 FQGTGA. The CDR3 is 15 amino acids. CDR3 sequence: CASSFAGGGNQPQHF. The CDR3 DNA sequence: TGTGCCAGCAGCTTTGCAGGCGGAGGCAATCAGCCCCAGCATTTT.

The genes are TRBV30 and TRBJ1-1; D is ambiguous. CDR3 length equals 15 residues. Trimming took 0 bases from V and 0 from J, leaving 11 bases between them. Germline V gene sequence: CDR1 GTSNPN, CDR2 SVGIG (reference sequence). CDR3 protein: CAWSVGPHMNTEAFF. The CDR3 DNA sequence: TGTGCCTGGAGTGTAGGGCCCCACATGAACACTGAAGCTTTCTTT.

The J gene is TRBJ2-3, the V gene TRBV30; 11 bases fit TRBD2. The J segment lost 6 bases and the V segment lost 4 bases, leaving 3 bases of the junction unmatched. Per the germline V gene, CDR1 is GTSNPN and CDR2 is SVGIG (reference sequence). This CDR3 has 13 amino acids. The CDR3 DNA reads TGTGCCTGGACTAGCGGGGGGTTCGATACGCAGTATTTT. This gives the protein CAWTSGGFDTQYF.

The chain links TRBV6-6 to TRBJ2-5; 9 bases agree with TRBD2. Germline CDR1 MNHNY, CDR2 SVGAGI (reference sequence). CDR3 length equals 14 residues. Trimming cost V 11 bases and J 2 bases; bases outside gene matches: 9. Here the CDR3 DNA reads TGTGCCGTAAGAGGGCTAGCGGGGCAAGAGACCCAGTACTTC. As protein: CAVRGLAGQETQYF.

The chain is built from TRBV19 and TRBJ1-5; weak D call: TRBD1 (6 bases). The V and J ends lost 10 bases and 4 bases respectively, with 11 bases between them. Germline values: CDR1 LNHDA, CDR2 SQIVND (reference sequence). This CDR3 comprises 12 residues. The CDR3 DNA is TGTGCCAACTGGGACAAAAATCAGCCCCAGCATTTT. Translating it yields CANWDKNQPQHF.

This sequence joins TRBV9 and TRBJ1-2; D gene unclear. V lost 0 bases, J lost 8 bases, and 11 bases lay in between. This CDR3 spans 13 amino acids. CDR1 is SGDLS, CDR2 YYNGEE, per germline. The CDR3 reads CASSVANDRGYTF. CDR3 nucleotides: TGTGCCAGCAGCGTAGCTAACGACCGGGGCTACACCTTC.

This clone was seen a handful of times. The chain links TRBV6-6 to TRBJ2-1; weak D call: TRBD2 (7 bases). V was cut by 7 bases and J by 4 bases, with 14 bases left in between. CDR1 is MNHNY and CDR2 is SVGAGI in the germline V gene (reference sequence). This CDR3 spans 14 amino acids. The CDR3 nucleotides are TGTGCCAGCACTGACGGGGGGCCTTACAATGAGCAGTTCTTC. This sequence encodes CASTDGGPYNEQFF.

This rearrangement joins TRBV19 to TRBJ2-7; D unclear. Trimming pared 3 bases from V and 2 bases from J, leaving 8 bases between. The CDR3 sequence is 13 residues long. Germline CDR1 is LNHDA and CDR2 is SQIVND (reference sequence). The CDR3 DNA sequence: TGTGCCAGTAGTATCGCTCTTACCTACGAGCAGTACTTC. Translation: CASSIALTYEQYF. The entire variable domain, with the rest obtained from reference TRBV19 and TRBJ2-7, is as follows: DGGITQSPKYLFRKEGQNVTLSCEQNLNHDAMYWYRQDPGQGLRLIYYSQIVNDFQKGDIAEGYSVSREKKESFPLTVTSAQKNPTAFYLCASSIALTYEQYFGPGTRLTVT.

J is TRBJ2-7 and V is TRBV5-4; D gene ambiguous. CDR1 is SGHNT, CDR2 YYREEE, per germline (reference sequence). Trimming stripped 2 bases from V and 5 bases from J, with 17 bases between. The CDR3 is made up of 15 amino acids. Here the CDR3 reads CASSFTRQPGHEQYF. CDR3 in DNA: TGTGCCAGCAGCTTTACCCGTCAACCCGGGCACGAGCAGTACTTC.

J is TRBJ2-1 and V is TRBV13; D is unresolved. The germline V gene has CDR1 PRHDT and CDR2 FYEKMQ (reference sequence). Trimming stripped 4 bases from V and 7 bases from J, with 8 bases between. The CDR3 spans 12 residues. The CDR3, as DNA: TGTGCCAGCAGCTCCCCCGGTAATGAGCAGTTCTTC. It specifies CASSSPGNEQFF.

This chain links TRBV6-5 with TRBJ2-7; TRBD1 might be the D (5 bases). This CDR3 is built from 13 residues. Trimming pared 6 bases from V and 2 bases from J, leaving 11 bases between. The germline V gene has CDR1 MNHEY and CDR2 SVGAGI. The CDR3 DNA reads TGTGCCAGCAGGTCAGGGTCTCCCTACGAGCAGTACTTC. This encodes CASRSGSPYEQYF.

This clone was counted once. J is TRBJ2-5 and V is TRBV7-2; TRBD2 matches 15 bases. V lost 5 bases to trimming and J lost 5 bases; unmatched junction nucleotides: 9. The CDR3 covers 17 residues. Germline V gene lookup returns CDR1 SGHTA and CDR2 FQGNSA. The CDR3 spells CASSLRTSGGARETQYF. DNA of the CDR3: TGTGCCAGCAGCCTACGGACTAGCGGGGGGGCCCGGGAGACCCAGTACTTC.

The J gene is TRBJ2-3, the V gene TRBV11-3; 7 bases are a match to TRBD1. The germline CDR1 and CDR2 sequences are SGHNT and YENEEA. The V segment lost 5 bases and the J segment 3 bases; nucleotides outside the gene matches: 8. The CDR3 covers 15 residues. The CDR3 is CASSARQGGTDTQYF. CDR3 bases: TGTGCCAGCAGCGCCCGACAGGGCGGGACAGATACGCAGTATTTT.